This TCR beta chain was sequenced during a study of T cells in Graves' hyperthyroidism and ophthalmopathy. Amplification of TCR beta CDR3 regions was performed using RNA transcripts as template. With the HTBI primer set, the TCR CDR3 went through a first round of RT-PCR. A single record per CDR3 protein comes from TCRdb applying MiXCR to the multiplex PCR reads. The sample has around 620,000 distinct CDR3 sequences, approximately 15% seen once. Trimming pared 2 bases from V and 9 bases from J, leaving 8 bases between. Germline V gives CDR1 SGHTA, CDR2 FQGNSA. The CDR3 runs to 12 residues. In its sample, this clonotype was seen many times.

The sequenced sample consisted of blood. The chain has TRBV7-2 and TRBJ2-1; no firm D call. This sequence was found in a woman between 18 and 29 years old with Graves' ophthalmopathy. The CDR3 DNA reads TGTGCCAGCAGCTTACAGGACGGTGAGCAGTTCTTC. As protein: CASSLQDGEQFF.